The clone carrying this T cell receptor beta chain was found once. The antigen is unknown. The sample has other DNA sequences that encode this CDR3 too. The sample comes from a study of cytomegalovirus exposure and HLA in healthy donors. Regarding the study as a whole: Among TCR beta chains, those listed as cytomegalovirus-associated numbered about 160. Rare TCR sequences dominated, though some public TCRs recurred in many donors.

The data were produced by immunoSEQ multiplex PCR, yet TCRdb's version contains in-frame clones alone and is incomplete. The table shows 150,000 to 200,000 clones, with around four fifths occurring only once. The material sequenced was PBMCs. This clonotype was obtained from a man aged 25-45 years in good health and CMV-seropositive.

The CDR3 region has the DNA TGTGCCAGCAGCTTGGGGGGTGGGTCCTACAATGAGCAGTTCTTC. As protein: CASSLGGGSYNEQFF. The gene calls are TRBV7-9 and TRBJ2-1, with D possibly TRBD2 on 6 matching bases. This CDR3 has 15 amino acids. Trimming cost V 3 bases and J 1 base, with 10 bases left between them. The germline V gene has CDR1 SEHNR and CDR2 FQNEAQ (reference sequence).